A selection of T cell receptor beta chains follows, all from one sample in a study of blood T cell repertoires in COVID-19. Generated by immunoSEQ multiplex PCR, the TCRdb table keeps only in-frame clones and is missing some. The sample has 250,000 to 400,000 clones; around 87% are singletons. The sample comprised peripheral blood. These receptors were collected from a man in his fifties or sixties with active or convalescent COVID-19. Both conserved end residues are part of each CDR3. Each record gives: V gene, D gene, clone size, J gene, CDR3 DNA, CDR3 protein. The D gene is left open where the match is weak. Not all rows give a size; the values are once, few, many and, for expanded clones, a class.

v_call: TRBV28; d_call: -; clone_size: -; j_call: TRBJ1-2; cdr3_nt: TGTGCCAGCACAAGTACCCCCGACACGGACTATGGCTACACCTTC; cdr3_aa: CASTSTPDTDYGYTF
v_call: TRBV27; d_call: -; clone_size: -; j_call: TRBJ2-2; cdr3_nt: TGTGCCAGCAGTTTCAGTGCCACGAACACCGGGGAGCTGTTTTTT; cdr3_aa: CASSFSATNTGELFF
v_call: TRBV7-2; d_call: -; clone_size: -; j_call: TRBJ1-1; cdr3_nt: TGTGCCAGCAGCCCGCGGGGGGGGGCGCAGACTGAAGCTTTCTTT; cdr3_aa: CASSPRGGAQTEAFF
v_call: TRBV7-9; d_call: TRBD1; clone_size: -; j_call: TRBJ1-1; cdr3_nt: TGTGCCAGCAGCTTAGCGCAGGGGACAGCAGAAGCTTTCTTT; cdr3_aa: CASSLAQGTAEAFF
v_call: TRBV2; d_call: TRBD1; clone_size: -; j_call: TRBJ1-6; cdr3_nt: TGTGCCAGCAGATCAGGGGGGTCCTATAATTCACCCCTCCACTTT; cdr3_aa: CASRSGGSYNSPLHF
v_call: TRBV6-6; d_call: -; clone_size: once; j_call: TRBJ1-6; cdr3_nt: TGTGCCAGCAGTTATGGGCGAGGCGGGAATTCACCCCTCCACTTT; cdr3_aa: CASSYGRGGNSPLHF
v_call: TRBV6-1; d_call: -; clone_size: -; j_call: TRBJ1-1; cdr3_nt: TGTGCCAGCAGTGAAGAGGGAGAATTGGGAGCTTTCTTT; cdr3_aa: CASSEEGELGAFF
v_call: TRBV6-5; d_call: -; clone_size: -; j_call: TRBJ1-2; cdr3_nt: TGTGCCAGCAGTTTGGTGGGGGGGGCGAACTATGGCTACACCTTC; cdr3_aa: CASSLVGGANYGYTF
v_call: TRBV5-1; d_call: -; clone_size: -; j_call: TRBJ2-7; cdr3_nt: TGCGCCAGCAGCCAACCCCCAGGGCGCTACGAGCAGTACTTC; cdr3_aa: CASSQPPGRYEQYF
v_call: TRBV9; d_call: -; clone_size: few; j_call: TRBJ2-1; cdr3_nt: TGTGCCAGCAGCTATAGCGGCTACAATGAGCAGTTCTTC; cdr3_aa: CASSYSGYNEQFF
v_call: TRBV11-2; d_call: -; clone_size: -; j_call: TRBJ2-7; cdr3_nt: TGTGCCAGCAGCACCCAAACAGGGACCTACGAGCAGTACTTC; cdr3_aa: CASSTQTGTYEQYF
v_call: TRBV4-1; d_call: TRBD1; clone_size: once; j_call: TRBJ1-5; cdr3_nt: TGCGCCAGCAGCCAAGACTTCCGACAGGGACAAAATCAGCCCCAGCATTTT; cdr3_aa: CASSQDFRQGQNQPQHF
v_call: TRBV3-1/TRBV3-2; d_call: -; clone_size: once; j_call: TRBJ1-3; cdr3_nt: TGTGCCAGCAGCCGTAACCAGGGCGACGGAAACACCATATATTTT; cdr3_aa: CASSRNQGDGNTIYF
v_call: TRBV29-1; d_call: -; clone_size: once; j_call: TRBJ1-2; cdr3_nt: TGCAGCGTTAGCGGGTCGCCCTATGGCTACACCTTC; cdr3_aa: CSVSGSPYGYTF
v_call: TRBV6-5; d_call: -; clone_size: -; j_call: TRBJ2-7; cdr3_nt: TGTGCAGCCGTAGGGGCAGGGGACTCCTACGAGCAGTACTTC; cdr3_aa: CAAVGAGDSYEQYF
v_call: TRBV5-1; d_call: TRBD1; clone_size: -; j_call: TRBJ1-2; cdr3_nt: TGCGCCAGCAGCGGGACAGGGTTGGGCTATGGCTACACCTTC; cdr3_aa: CASSGTGLGYGYTF
v_call: TRBV21-1; d_call: -; clone_size: -; j_call: TRBJ1-3; cdr3_nt: TGTGCCAGCAGCCGGTCGGCAGCGGGTAAAAACACCATATATTTT; cdr3_aa: CASSRSAAGKNTIYF
v_call: TRBV27; d_call: TRBD1; clone_size: -; j_call: TRBJ2-7; cdr3_nt: TGTGCCAGCAGTTGGACAGGGGCAAGCGAGCAGTACTTC; cdr3_aa: CASSWTGASEQYF
v_call: TRBV10-1; d_call: TRBD1; clone_size: -; j_call: TRBJ2-7; cdr3_nt: TGCGCCAGCAGTGAGGGACAGGGGGCGGAGGAGCAGTACTTC; cdr3_aa: CASSEGQGAEEQYF
v_call: TRBV28; d_call: -; clone_size: -; j_call: TRBJ1-2; cdr3_nt: TGTGCCAGCAGCCTGCCCTGGACAAACTATGGCTACACCTTC; cdr3_aa: CASSLPWTNYGYTF
v_call: TRBV10-3; d_call: -; clone_size: -; j_call: TRBJ1-1; cdr3_nt: TGTGCCATCAAATGGTCAGGCAGTTCCGAAGCTTTCTTT; cdr3_aa: CAIKWSGSSEAFF
v_call: TRBV19; d_call: -; clone_size: -; j_call: TRBJ1-4; cdr3_nt: TGTGCCAGCCACAGGGATGGAAATGAAAAACTGTTTTTT; cdr3_aa: CASHRDGNEKLFF